This T cell receptor (beta chain) was obtained from a study of T cell responses to AZD1222 COVID-19 vaccine. Study conclusions and caveats: Vaccine-related CD4 TCRs covered spike, predominating at 160-218 and 743-854. Reports indicate that nearly half of spike-specific TCRs are directed at unmutated variant regions. Females made up more of the donors, who were largely white British, and clonal diversity may have come out too low. Only five or six individuals given AZD1222 were seropositive at baseline.

TCRdb's copy holds only in-frame clones and misses some; the assay was immunoSEQ multiplex PCR. The sample yields fewer than 120,000 clones, over 85% seen once. With regard to this clone: The antigen remains undetermined.

CDR1 KGHSH and CDR2 LQKENI come from the germline V gene. Trimming cost V 6 bases and J 2 bases; bases outside gene matches: 10. This CDR3 spans 16 amino acids. The starting material was peripheral blood, obtained 28 days after the second AZD1222 dose. This TCR was sampled from an adult who received the AZD1222 COVID-19 vaccine. This chain uses TRBV18 with TRBJ2-3; 8 positions match TRBD2. The CDR3 sequence is CASSRLAPEPTDTQYF. Here the CDR3 DNA reads TGTGCCAGCTCCCGACTAGCGCCCGAACCCACAGATACGCAGTATTTT.